Following are 17 T cell receptor beta chains from one sample sequenced in a study of blood T cell repertoires in COVID-19. This table comes from immunoSEQ multiplex PCR, and its TCRdb copy is limited to in-frame clones, with some not included. This sample carries around 140,000 clones, around 85% of them seen once, and the ten largest clones take about a sixth. The sample consisted of peripheral blood. These receptors were obtained from an elderly woman with acute or convalescent COVID-19.

The CDR3 DNA sequence: TGTGCCAGCAGCGTAGGTGGGGCAACCTACGAGCAGTACTTC. Residues: CASSVGGATYEQYF. This chain uses TRBV9 with TRBJ2-7, with D tentatively TRBD1 (5 bases). CDR3 length: 14 amino acids. V gave up 0 bases and J gave up 2 bases, with 9 bases separating them. Germline values: CDR1 SGDLS, CDR2 YYNGEE.

The genes are TRBV5-4 and TRBJ2-3, with no clear D. In germline, CDR1 is SGHNT, CDR2 YYREEE (reference sequence). The CDR3 has 15 amino acids. Between the trimmed V and J ends, which lost 0 bases and 0 bases, there was a span of 8 bases. CDR3: CASSLGQASTDTQYF. The CDR3, as DNA: TGTGCCAGCAGCTTGGGGCAGGCGAGCACAGATACGCAGTATTTT.

The chain has TRBV4-3 and TRBJ2-3; 8 bases match TRBD2. The germline gives CDR1 LGHNA, CDR2 YSLEER. Unmatched junction bases numbered 5, after V lost 0 bases and J lost 9 bases. This CDR3 region has 14 residues. The CDR3, as DNA: TGCGCCAGCAGCCAAGAGTGGAGCGGGGGCACGCAGTATTTT. Its translation: CASSQEWSGGTQYF.

The genes are TRBV6-5 and TRBJ2-2; 7 bases fit TRBD1. The CDR3 covers 13 residues. Germline CDR1 and CDR2: MNHEY and SVGAGI. With 2 bases clipped from V and 6 bases from J, the junction kept 0 bases outside the gene matches. CDR3: CASSYQGAGELFF. The CDR3 DNA is TGTGCCAGCAGTTACCAGGGGGCCGGGGAGCTGTTTTTT.

The rearrangement links TRBV10-2 to TRBJ2-2, with TRBD1 matching 7 bases. The J segment lost 3 bases and the V segment lost 6 bases, leaving 7 bases of the junction unmatched. The CDR3 covers 15 residues. Germline values: CDR1 WSHSY, CDR2 SAAADI. CDR3 nucleotides: TGCGCCAGCAGGCTTCGGACAGGTGACACCGGGGAGCTGTTTTTT. It specifies CASRLRTGDTGELFF.

The chain combines TRBV5-4 with TRBJ1-6; a weak D match, TRBD1 (5 bases). The CDR3 totals 13 residues. V lost 5 bases and J lost 3, with 6 bases in between. Germline V gene data show CDR1 as SGHNT and CDR2 as YYREEE (reference sequence). The chain's CDR3 is CASRQDYNSPLHF. CDR3 bases: TGTGCCAGCAGACAGGACTATAATTCACCCCTCCACTTT.

The chain is built from TRBV6-2 or TRBV6-3 and TRBJ1-1; 7 bases match TRBD1. The V gene end was trimmed by 0 bases and the J gene end by 5 bases; junction bases not matched to a gene: 6. The CDR3 runs 15 residues. The germline gives CDR1 MNHEY, CDR2 SVGEGT. The CDR3 sequence: CASSYSGQGGTEAFF. The DNA for the CDR3 is TGTGCCAGCAGTTACTCGGGGCAGGGGGGAACTGAAGCTTTCTTT.

The genes are TRBV5-5 and TRBJ1-2; D possibly corresponds to TRBD1 (6 bases). Trimming took 2 bases from V and 8 from J, leaving 16 bases between them. There are 14 residues in the CDR3. The germline V gene has CDR1 SGHKS and CDR2 YYEKEE (reference sequence). The CDR3 nucleotides are TGTGCCAGCAGCTTTACACAGGGTGCGTACGGCTACACCTTC. This encodes CASSFTQGAYGYTF.

This chain joins TRBV11-2 and TRBJ2-5, with D possibly matching TRBD2 (6 bases). Germline assignment: CDR1 SGHAT and CDR2 FQNNGV. The CDR3 loop spans 13 amino acids. Trimming left V 5 bases short and J 1 base short, with 8 bases between. Here the CDR3 DNA reads TGTGCCAGCAGCCCGGGACTCCAAGAGACCCAGTACTTC. This codes for CASSPGLQETQYF.

The chain combines TRBV9 with TRBJ1-4; TRBD1 might be the D (5 bases). V lost 0 bases, J lost 7 bases, and 16 bases lay in between. CDR3 length: 16 residues. Germline CDR1 is SGDLS and CDR2 is YYNGEE. In DNA, the CDR3 is TGTGCCAGCAGCGTAGGAGGAAGGGGTCGAAGTGAAAAACTGTTTTTT. Its translation is CASSVGGRGRSEKLFF.

The J gene is TRBJ1-2, the V gene TRBV19, with TRBD1 matching 7 bases. Germline V gene data show CDR1 as LNHDA and CDR2 as SQIVND (reference sequence). The V and J ends lost 5 bases and 8 bases, in that order; junction bases with no gene match: 17. The CDR3 totals 16 residues. CDR3 region: CASSFGQVVGLYGYTF. CDR3 in DNA: TGTGCCAGTAGTTTCGGACAGGTGGTAGGGCTATACGGCTACACCTTC.

V gene TRBV6-2 or TRBV6-3 combines with J gene TRBJ1-5; 8 bases align to TRBD1. Germline V gene sequence: CDR1 MNHEY, CDR2 SVGEGT. The trim removed 2 bases at V and 6 bases at J, leaving 6 bases unmatched. The CDR3 contains 15 residues. Here the CDR3 reads CASSYPRTGRQPQHF. CDR3 sequence (DNA): TGTGCCAGCAGTTACCCCAGGACAGGGCGTCAGCCCCAGCATTTT.

The gene calls are TRBV19 and TRBJ2-3, with 8 nucleotides matching TRBD1. J lost 1 base, V lost 8 bases, and 5 bases had no gene match. This CDR3 has 14 residues. The germline gives CDR1 LNHDA, CDR2 SQIVND (reference sequence). The CDR3 spells CASHDRGRTDTQYF. CDR3 in DNA: TGTGCCAGTCATGACAGGGGACGCACAGATACGCAGTATTTT.

The chain carries TRBV5-6 and TRBJ2-2; 9 bases agree with TRBD1. Trimming took 4 bases from V and 4 from J; bases not matched to a gene: 8. Germline CDR1 reads SGHDT; CDR2 reads YYEEEE. The CDR3 contains 16 residues. CDR3 in amino acids: CASSDWTGDSTGELFF. DNA for the CDR3: TGTGCCAGCAGCGACTGGACAGGGGATAGCACCGGGGAGCTGTTTTTT.

The gene calls are TRBV11-2 and TRBJ2-1; 7 bases align to TRBD1. CDR1 and CDR2 (germline): SGHAT, FQNNGV. The CDR3 contains 14 residues. Trimming removed 5 bases from V and 5 bases from J; junction bases left unmatched: 6. In DNA, the CDR3 is TGTGCCAGCAGCCCGGGACAGAGGGACAATGAGCAGTTCTTC. Protein product: CASSPGQRDNEQFF.

The table lists this clone with a count of one. This sequence joins TRBV7-6 and TRBJ2-2, with 8 bases fitting TRBD2. The CDR3 totals 16 residues. Trimming took 4 bases from V and 0 from J; bases not matched to a gene: 4. From germline, CDR1 is SGHVS and CDR2 FNYEAQ. CDR3 in DNA: TGTGCCAGCAGCTCTGGGGGACTAGCGAACACCGGGGAGCTGTTTTTT. As protein: CASSSGGLANTGELFF.

The chain recombines TRBV7-9 with TRBJ2-1; no firm D call. Trimming cost V 0 bases and J 6 bases, with 12 bases left between them. The CDR3 sequence is 15 residues long. Germline values: CDR1 SEHNR, CDR2 FQNEAQ (reference sequence). CDR3 nucleotides: TGTGCCAGCAGCTTAGCGGGTCCTCCGGGCAATGAGCAGTTCTTC. Amino acids: CASSLAGPPGNEQFF.